Each of the 13 T cell receptor beta chains below was sequenced from the same sample in a study of metastatic and nonmetastatic thyroid tumors. TCRdb reprocessed the PCR reads via MiXCR. Of 21,000 or so clones in the sample, 25% to 30% were seen once. Thyroid surgery was preceded by no treatment in any patient. The source material was blood. Source of these receptors: a female donor with papillary thyroid cancer or a benign thyroid nodule (not recorded which). Some clones in this sample may be carry-over from other donors' samples.

This clone was found a few times. CDR3 DNA sequence: TGTGCCAGCAGTGAGTGGGGGAGCAATCAGCCCCAGCATTTT. Translated, it gives CASSEWGSNQPQHF. The chain uses TRBV6-1 and TRBJ1-5; possible D gene TRBD1, 5 bases. Trimming shortened V by 3 bases and J by 1 base, and 7 bases separated the two germline ends. The CDR3 contains 14 residues. Per germline, CDR1 MNHNS and CDR2 SASEGT.

Ten or more counts support this clone. The rearrangement uses TRBV6-5 and TRBJ1-1; a weak D match, TRBD1 (5 bases). The germline CDR1 and CDR2 sequences are MNHEY and SVGAGI. The CDR3 runs 15 residues. V was shortened by 3 bases and J by 4 bases, with 15 bases between the two germline ends. The CDR3 here is CASSYDGGWGTEAFF. DNA for the CDR3: TGTGCCAGCAGTTATGACGGGGGTTGGGGCACTGAAGCTTTCTTT.

This clone is medium-sized in the sample. The chain employs TRBV20-1 and TRBJ1-6; 7 positions agree with TRBD1. V lost 5 bases, J lost 5 bases, and 6 bases stayed unmatched. The CDR3 runs to 14 residues. Germline CDR1 is DFQATT and CDR2 is SNEGSKA (reference sequence). The CDR3 spells CSARDRVHNSPLHF. The CDR3 DNA sequence: TGCAGTGCTCGCGACAGGGTCCATAATTCACCCCTCCACTTT.

This clone was picked up many times. The chain has TRBV9 and TRBJ2-7; 7 bases match TRBD1. The CDR3 is made up of 14 amino acids. Trimming at V came to 0 bases and at J to 2 bases, leaving 2 bases not matched to a gene. Germline CDR1 and CDR2: SGDLS and YYNGEE. The DNA for the CDR3 is TGTGCCAGCAGCGTAGATCAGGGGGCCTACGAGCAGTACTTC. It specifies CASSVDQGAYEQYF.

This clone was seen ten or more times. The rearrangement links TRBV10-2 to TRBJ1-5, with D possibly being TRBD1 (6 bases). The CDR3 totals 15 residues. With 10 bases removed from V and 4 bases from J, the gap between germline ends came to 20 bases. Per the germline V gene, CDR1 is WSHSY and CDR2 is SAAADI. The CDR3 region has the DNA TGCGCCACTGGAGGGGATCCCAGGGGAAATCAGCCCCAGCATTTT. The encoded protein is CATGGDPRGNQPQHF.

This clone was recorded at least ten times. This clone may be a read error of a much larger clone one base away. The J gene is TRBJ2-1, the V gene TRBV27, with D perhaps matching TRBD1 (6 bases). The CDR3 is made up of 15 amino acids. Germline lookup yields CDR1 MNHEY and CDR2 SMNVEV (reference sequence). CDR3 loop: CASSPQGSSYDEQFF. CDR3 nucleotide sequence: TGTGCCAGCAGTCCACAGGGCAGCTCCTACGATGAGCAGTTCTTC.

There are many counts of this clone. This chain uses TRBV18 with TRBJ1-2, with 9 nucleotides matching TRBD1. This CDR3 spans 15 amino acids. The germline gives CDR1 KGHSH, CDR2 LQKENI. The V gene end was trimmed by 3 bases and the J gene end by 7 bases; junction bases not matched to a gene: 9. As DNA, the CDR3 is TGTGCCAGCTCACCCATGGGACAGGGAATCCGTGGCTACACCTTC. Its protein is CASSPMGQGIRGYTF.

With respect to this clone: At one boundary the junction diverges from the germline segment, which might be a read error. J is TRBJ1-5 and V is TRBV30; D perhaps matches TRBD1 (5 bases). This CDR3 is 15 amino acids long. The germline CDR1 and CDR2 sequences are GTSNPN and SVGIG (reference sequence). The chain's CDR3 is CACSVLGARNQHQHF. The CDR3, as DNA: TGTGCCTGTAGTGTACTCGGGGCTCGCAATCAGCACCAGCATTTT.

This clone showed up many times. This chain connects TRBV5-8 to TRBJ2-3; D is uncertain. V was clipped by 0 bases and J by 1 base, with 6 bases between them. This CDR3 has 14 residues. Germline V gives CDR1 SGHTS, CDR2 YDEGEE. CDR3 nucleotides: TGTGCCAGCAGCTTGGGACACGGCACAGATACGCAGTATTTT. As protein: CASSLGHGTDTQYF. Full variable domain (outside the CDR3, taken from reference TRBV5-8 and TRBJ2-3): EAGVTQSPTHLIKTRGQQATLRCSPISGHTSVYWYQQALGLGLQFLLWYDEGEERNRGNFPPRFSGRQFPNYSSELNVNALELEDSALYLCASSLGHGTDTQYFGPGTRLTVL.

This clone has just one count. V and J are TRBV6-1 and TRBJ2-1, with TRBD1 as a possible D gene (7 bases). V was clipped by 7 bases and J by 10 bases, with 23 bases between them. The germline V gene encodes CDR1 MNHNS and CDR2 SASEGT. The CDR3 is 15 residues long. The chain's CDR3 is CASTEKEGAGVEQFF. The DNA of the CDR3 is TGTGCCAGCACCGAAAAGGAGGGGGCCGGTGTCGAGCAGTTCTTC.

The table lists this clone with a few counts. The chain combines TRBV19 with TRBJ1-5; 8 bases line up with TRBD1. The CDR3 sequence is 15 residues long. The germline V gene encodes CDR1 LNHDA and CDR2 SQIVND (reference sequence). The junction had 8 bases not matched to a gene; V was cut back by 5 bases and J by 5 bases. The CDR3 region has the DNA TGTGCCAGTAGTCCAAGGGACAGGCGGGATCAGCCCCAGCATTTT. Translation: CASSPRDRRDQPQHF.

About this clone itself: The junction departs from germline at one end; a sequencing error may be responsible. The chain uses TRBV11-2 and TRBJ2-4; the D gene is possibly TRBD2 (5 bases). This CDR3 is 17 amino acids long. Germline values: CDR1 SGHAT, CDR2 FQNNGV. The CDR3 DNA sequence: TGTGCCAGCGGCTTAGGAGCTGGTAAGGGAGCCAAAAACATTCAGTGCTTC. It codes for CASGLGAGKGAKNIQCF.

This clone was counted only a few times. J is TRBJ1-6 and V is TRBV6-1; TRBD1 matches 8 bases. CDR3 length equals 16 residues. The J segment lost 7 bases and the V segment lost 6 bases, leaving 11 bases of the junction unmatched. Germline CDR1 reads MNHNS; CDR2 reads SASEGT. The CDR3 nucleotides read TGTGCCAGCAGGAAACCAGGACAGGGACCAAATTCACCCCTCCACTTT. Residues: CASRKPGQGPNSPLHF.